Reported below is one TCR beta chain. The data belong to a study of beta chain features in type 1 diabetes. The authors reverse transcribed all of the isolated RNA, so sequencing captured expressed TCRB transcripts. Method: immunoSEQ multiplex PCR; TCRdb's copy keeps in-frame clones and lacks some. Of 350,000 to 400,000 clones listed, about 15% were seen once; the top ten hold roughly 0.017%. Germline CDR1 LGHNA, CDR2 YSLEER. This CDR3 contains 20 residues. The trim removed 1 base at V and 1 base at J, leaving 13 bases unmatched. This receptor was taken from a woman between 18 and 29 years old in good health. The chain recombines TRBV4-3 with TRBJ2-5; 12 bases agree with TRBD2. Sample: naive CD4+ T cells from blood. The CDR3 DNA reads as TGCGCCAGCAGCCAAGTCCTGGGCAGCCTAGCGGGAGGGGTCCAAGAGACCCAGTACTTC. Amino acids: CASSQVLGSLAGGVQETQYF.